Each of the 13 T cell receptor beta chains below was sequenced from the same sample in a study of cytomegalovirus exposure and HLA in healthy donors. The PCR had 60 Vbeta and 13 Jbeta primers. The protocol was immunoSEQ multiplex PCR, while the TCRdb copy is restricted to in-frame clones and leaves out a portion. The sample lists approximately 70,000 clones, around three quarters occurring once. The sequencing sample was made of PBMCs. The receptors stem from a woman aged 45-60 years in good health and CMV-seropositive.

This chain links TRBV6-1 with TRBJ1-5; D uncertain. V dropped 0 bases and J dropped 2 bases, with 8 bases sitting between them. The CDR3 length is 15 residues. CDR1 is MNHNS, CDR2 SASEGT, per germline. In nucleotides, the CDR3 is TGTGCCAGCAGTGAAGCATCCGGGGGCAATCAGCCCCAGCATTTT. Translated, it gives CASSEASGGNQPQHF.

V is TRBV19 and J is TRBJ2-1, with a tentative D call TRBD2 (5 bases). The ends were cut back, 1 base at V and 6 bases at J, with 16 bases in the middle. CDR3 length equals 16 residues. Per germline, CDR1 LNHDA and CDR2 SQIVND (reference sequence). This CDR3 is CASSIGRSLAGNEQFF. CDR3 nucleotide sequence: TGTGCCAGTAGTATAGGGAGGAGTCTAGCCGGCAATGAGCAGTTCTTC.

This clone is a singleton in its sample. The chain has TRBV29-1 and TRBJ2-3; weak D call: TRBD1 (6 bases). Germline CDR1 and CDR2: SQVTM and ANQGSEA. This CDR3 region has 12 residues. The V end lost 6 bases, the J end lost 5 bases, and 12 bases lay between the germline ends. The CDR3 sequence is CSVPGQLDTQYF. DNA of the CDR3: TGCAGCGTACCAGGACAGCTAGATACGCAGTATTTT.

This clone was detected ten times or more. This chain joins TRBV7-2 and TRBJ2-1, with TRBD2 identical over 7 bases. The CDR3 has 14 amino acids. The germline V gene encodes CDR1 SGHTA and CDR2 FQGNSA. V shed 7 bases and J 5 bases; nucleotides not matched to a gene: 8. CDR3 residues: CASTPGTTNNEQFF. In DNA, the CDR3 is TGTGCCAGCACCCCTGGGACTACAAACAATGAGCAGTTCTTC.

The CDR3 DNA reads TGCGCCAGCAGAGGGACAGGGAGACTCAATGAGCAGTTCTTC. This sequence encodes CASRGTGRLNEQFF. The chain carries TRBV10-2 and TRBJ2-1; 9 nucleotides line up with TRBD1. Germline-derived CDR1 and CDR2 are WSHSY and SAAADI. V trimming: 6 bases; J trimming: 6 bases; junction bases outside the gene matches: 6. The CDR3 loop spans 14 amino acids.

In this sample, this clone turned up a few times. The V call is TRBV11-2, the J call TRBJ2-3, with 9 nucleotides matching TRBD2. The ends lost 2 bases at V and 2 bases at J; junction bases unmatched: 5. The germline V gene has CDR1 SGHAT and CDR2 FQNNGV. The CDR3 contains 16 residues. CDR3 DNA: TGTGCCAGCAGCTTAAGGGCGGGGGGGTACACAGATACGCAGTATTTT. Its protein is CASSLRAGGYTDTQYF. Full variable domain (missing parts from reference TRBV11-2 and TRBJ2-3): EAGVAQSPRYKIIEKRQSVAFWCNPISGHATLYWYQQILGQGPKLLIQFQNNGVVDDSQLPKDRFSAERLKGVDSTLKIQPAKLEDSAVYLCASSLRAGGYTDTQYFGPGTRLTVL.

This clone came up once. The J gene is TRBJ2-5, the V gene TRBV28, with a weak D call TRBD2 (6 bases). Germline V gene sequence: CDR1 MDHEN, CDR2 SYDVKM. This CDR3 is 14 amino acids long. V dropped 5 bases and J dropped 5 bases, with 15 bases sitting between them. CDR3 sequence: CASSGGGAVETQYF. The CDR3 DNA reads as TGTGCCAGCAGTGGCGGAGGGGCCGTGGAGACCCAGTACTTC.

This clone was counted only a few times. V gene TRBV19 combines with J gene TRBJ2-7; D possibly corresponds to TRBD2 (5 bases). Trimming removed 5 bases at V and 6 bases at J, with 14 bases between. The germline V gene encodes CDR1 LNHDA and CDR2 SQIVND (reference sequence). The CDR3 is made up of 13 amino acids. CDR3 loop: CASSRYSVAEQYF. CDR3 nucleotides: TGTGCCAGTAGTCGGTATAGCGTTGCCGAGCAGTACTTC.

The genes are TRBV9 and TRBJ2-1; TRBD2 matches at 11 bases. Trimming removed 4 bases from V and 7 bases from J; junction bases left unmatched: 10. Germline V CDR1 and CDR2: SGDLS, YYNGEE. The CDR3 contains 16 residues. CDR3 loop: CASSPTLSGRGNEQFF. The CDR3 DNA reads as TGTGCCAGCAGCCCAACCCTTAGCGGGAGGGGGAATGAGCAGTTCTTC.

This sequence joins TRBV27 and TRBJ1-1, with D unresolved. The CDR3 is 15 residues long. Looked up from germline, CDR1 is MNHEY and CDR2 is SMNVEV (reference sequence). V was pared by 3 bases and J by 0 bases, with 11 bases between. In nucleotides, the CDR3 is TGTGCCAGCAGTTTCTATAACAGCTTGAACACTGAAGCTTTCTTT. Encoded protein: CASSFYNSLNTEAFF.

This clone was seen only a few times. The chain recombines TRBV13 with TRBJ1-1; tentative D call: TRBD1 (5 bases). The V end lost 3 bases, the J end lost 7 bases, and 12 bases lay between the germline ends. Germline V CDR1 and CDR2: PRHDT, FYEKMQ (reference sequence). This CDR3 is 13 amino acids long. CDR3 region: CASSFLGDSEAFF. The CDR3 DNA follows: TGTGCCAGCAGCTTTTTAGGGGATAGTGAAGCTTTCTTT.

The chain uses TRBV2 and TRBJ1-4; TRBD1 is a possible D gene (6 bases). Per the germline V gene, CDR1 is SNHLY and CDR2 is FYNNEI. V was pared by 1 base and J by 7 bases, with 13 bases between. This CDR3 contains 15 residues. CDR3 sequence reads: CASSEEGGGVEKLFF. DNA of the CDR3: TGTGCCAGCAGTGAAGAAGGGGGAGGGGTTGAAAAACTGTTTTTT.

For this clone: Other DNA sequences in this specimen translate into the identical CDR3. The chain has TRBV27 and TRBJ2-3; 9 bases fit TRBD1. The CDR3 covers 15 residues. The J segment lost 3 bases and the V segment lost 4 bases, leaving 5 bases of the junction unmatched. Germline V gene data show CDR1 as MNHEY and CDR2 as SMNVEV (reference sequence). The CDR3 DNA follows: TGTGCCAGCAGTTCCTACAGGGGGCGGACAGATACGCAGTATTTT. Amino acids: CASSSYRGRTDTQYF.